Shown below are 25 T cell receptor beta chains from a single sample sequenced in a study of cytomegalovirus exposure and HLA in healthy donors. The PCR ran on 60 Vbeta and 13 Jbeta primers. Measured with immunoSEQ multiplex PCR; TCRdb has only the in-frame clones, and not every one. The sample includes some 90,000 clones, over 75% seen only once; the top ten take approximately 3.8%. Material: PBMCs. The receptor set was obtained from a man between 45 and 60 years old in good health and CMV-seronegative.

V usage is TRBV6-5 and J usage is TRBJ2-1, with 10 bases identical to TRBD2. The V gene end was trimmed by 0 bases and the J gene end by 7 bases; junction bases not matched to a gene: 0. The CDR3 contains 14 residues. Looked up from germline, CDR1 is MNHEY and CDR2 is SVGAGI. CDR3 coding DNA: TGTGCCAGCAGTTACTCGACTAGCGGGAATGAGCAGTTCTTC. Residues: CASSYSTSGNEQFF.

The chain joins TRBV27 to TRBJ2-7; 8 bases are a match to TRBD1. Germline CDR1 MNHEY, CDR2 SMNVEV (reference sequence). Trimming removed 8 bases from V and 6 bases from J; junction bases left unmatched: 9. The CDR3 contains 13 residues. The CDR3 DNA reads TGTGCCAGCTGGAGGACAGGGACAGGCGAGCAGTACTTC. Protein product: CASWRTGTGEQYF.

The chain links TRBV28 to TRBJ1-1; TRBD1 agrees at 7 bases. The CDR3 sequence is 14 residues long. V lost 0 bases and J lost 6; bases outside the gene matches: 4. CDR1 and CDR2 (germline): MDHEN, SYDVKM. The CDR3 DNA is TGTGCCAGCAGTTTATGGTCAGGGGGAGCTGAAGCTTTCTTT. This gives the protein CASSLWSGGAEAFF.

The chain employs TRBV2 and TRBJ2-5, with a possible D match to TRBD1 (5 bases). Germline CDR1 reads SNHLY; CDR2 reads FYNNEI. The CDR3 length is 14 residues. The germline V and J ends were trimmed by 3 bases and 1 base, with 9 bases remaining between them. The CDR3 DNA reads TGTGCCAGCAGTGAGGGGCCGCTCCAAGAGACCCAGTACTTC. Translated: CASSEGPLQETQYF.

This clone was observed a few times. The chain joins TRBV18 to TRBJ1-2, with 11 bases fitting TRBD1. The CDR3 covers 14 residues. CDR1 is KGHSH, CDR2 LQKENI, per germline. V dropped 5 bases and J dropped 3; count of bases not matched to a gene: 2. CDR3 DNA: TGTGCCAGCTCATCGGGACAGGGGGACTATGGCTACACCTTC. It yields the protein CASSSGQGDYGYTF.

The chain links TRBV6-1 to TRBJ1-6; D not resolved. The CDR3 totals 14 residues. Germline loops: CDR1 MNHNS, CDR2 SASEGT. Trimming removed 3 bases from V and 5 bases from J, with 8 bases in between. CDR3 protein: CASSERHDNSPLHF. CDR3 bases: TGTGCCAGCAGTGAGAGGCACGATAATTCACCCCTCCACTTT.

CDR3 in amino acids: CASSPGAYGYTF. The CDR3 nucleotides are TGTGCCAGCAGCCCTGGGGCCTATGGCTACACCTTC. The chain carries TRBV5-6 and TRBJ1-2, with D maybe TRBD1 (5 bases). Trimming cost V 4 bases and J 4 bases, with 8 bases left between them. Germline loops: CDR1 SGHDT, CDR2 YYEEEE. The CDR3 runs to 12 residues. Filled out from reference TRBV5-6 and TRBJ1-2, the complete variable domain reads DAGVTQSPTHLIKTRGQQVTLRCSPKSGHDTVSWYQQALGQGPQFIFQYYEEEERQRGNFPDRFSGHQFPNYSSELNVNALLLGDSALYLCASSPGAYGYTFGSGTRLTVV.

J is TRBJ2-3 and V is TRBV19; 8 bases line up with TRBD2. The CDR3 spans 13 residues. In germline, CDR1 is LNHDA, CDR2 SQIVND (reference sequence). After removal of 3 bases from V and 4 bases from J, the junction contained 0 bases not matched to a gene. The CDR3 coding sequence is TGTGCCAGTAGTATTAGCGGGGCAGATACGCAGTATTTT. It codes for CASSISGADTQYF.

The CDR3 DNA sequence: TGTGCCAGCTCACCAGACCCACCGAGCCCGGAGGGAGCTTTCTTT. It translates to CASSPDPPSPEGAFF. The rearrangement links TRBV18 to TRBJ1-1; D gene uncertain. Deletions cut 2 bases from V and 10 bases from J, with 20 bases between. CDR3 length: 15 residues. Per the germline V gene, CDR1 is KGHSH and CDR2 is LQKENI. Full variable domain (rest looked up from reference TRBV18 and TRBJ1-1): NAGVMQNPRHLVRRRGQEARLRCSPMKGHSHVYWYRQLPEEGLKFMVYLQKENIIDESGMPKERFSAEFPKEGPSILRIQQVVRGDSAAYFCASSPDPPSPEGAFFGQGTRLTVV.

The rearrangement links TRBV4-2 to TRBJ1-5; D not certain. Trimming stripped 5 bases from V and 1 base from J, with 9 bases between. This CDR3 has 14 amino acids. Germline CDR1 and CDR2: LGHNA and YNFKEQ. CDR3 in DNA: TGTGCCAGCAGCATCCCAGGCAGCAATCAGCCCCAGCATTTT. It translates to CASSIPGSNQPQHF.

The CDR3 here is CASSRGGRDRATGELFF. DNA of the CDR3: TGTGCCAGTAGTCGCGGGGGACGGGACAGGGCTACCGGGGAGCTGTTTTTT. The chain joins TRBV19 to TRBJ2-2; 9 bases fit TRBD1. This CDR3 spans 17 amino acids. V was pared by 5 bases and J by 5 bases, with 12 bases of the junction left unmatched. The germline V gene has CDR1 LNHDA and CDR2 SQIVND (reference sequence).

This clone was counted only a few times. The chain has TRBV2 and TRBJ1-2; tentative D call: TRBD1 (6 bases). CDR3 size: 12 residues. Germline V gene data show CDR1 as SNHLY and CDR2 as FYNNEI. V lost 2 bases, J lost 13 bases, and 14 bases lay in between. In DNA, the CDR3 is TGTGCCAGCAGTGAAAGAGGGGGGGAAGGCACCTTC. Amino acid sequence: CASSERGGEGTF.

This clone appeared once. V is TRBV10-1 and J is TRBJ2-7, with D possibly TRBD1 on 5 matching bases. This CDR3 region has 14 residues. V shed 0 bases and J shed 5 bases, with 11 bases lying between them. Germline V CDR1 and CDR2: WNHNN, SYGVQD (reference sequence). The CDR3 protein is CASSESAGQDEQYF. CDR3 in DNA: TGCGCCAGCAGTGAGTCGGCAGGGCAGGACGAGCAGTACTTC.

The chain recombines TRBV28 with TRBJ2-5, with a weak D call TRBD2 (7 bases). The CDR3 covers 13 residues. The V end was cut by 6 bases, the J end by 5 bases, with 13 bases between. Germline lookup yields CDR1 MDHEN and CDR2 SYDVKM. The DNA of the CDR3 is TGTGCCAGCAGCAAGGGGGGGCGCGAGACCCAGTACTTC. Amino acids: CASSKGGRETQYF.

The chain links TRBV15 to TRBJ2-7; D remains ambiguous. The CDR3 consists of 11 residues. CDR1 LNHNV and CDR2 YYDKDF come from the germline V gene (reference sequence). V dropped 0 bases and J dropped 7 bases, with 4 bases sitting between them. DNA of the CDR3: TGTGCCACCAGCAGAGATTTAGAGCAGTACTTC. Its protein is CATSRDLEQYF.

A few counts support this clone. The chain has TRBV10-3 and TRBJ2-7, with D maybe TRBD1 (5 bases). The CDR3 sequence is 11 residues long. CDR1 is ENHRY and CDR2 is SYGVKD in the germline V gene. Trimming cost V 11 bases and J 2 bases, with 10 bases left between them. The CDR3 spells CAAGAPYEQYF. The CDR3 coding sequence is TGTGCCGCTGGGGCACCCTACGAGCAGTACTTC.

Only one count was recorded for this clone. This sequence joins TRBV5-5 and TRBJ2-7; weak D call: TRBD1 (5 bases). Trimming took off 0 bases at V and 2 bases at J, with 9 bases between the two ends. Germline-derived CDR1 and CDR2 are SGHKS and YYEKEE (reference sequence). The CDR3 length is 14 residues. CDR3 loop: CASSLEGAAYEQYF. CDR3 coding DNA: TGTGCCAGCAGCTTGGAAGGGGCAGCCTACGAGCAGTACTTC. Full variable domain (remainder filled in from reference TRBV5-5 and TRBJ2-7): DAGVTQSPTHLIKTRGQQVTLRCSPISGHKSVSWYQQVLGQGPQFIFQYYEKEERGRGNFPDRFSARQFPNYSSELNVNALLLGDSALYLCASSLEGAAYEQYFGPGTRLTVT.

J is TRBJ2-3 and V is TRBV7-8; 8 nucleotides agree with TRBD2. The CDR3 is 15 amino acids. The germline gives CDR1 SGHVS, CDR2 FQNEAQ. V lost 7 bases to trimming and J lost 3 bases; unmatched junction nucleotides: 9. CDR3 sequence: CASTVLSGRTDTQYF. CDR3 in DNA: TGTGCCAGCACGGTCCTAAGCGGGAGAACAGATACGCAGTATTTT. The variable domain in full, with the rest retrieved from reference TRBV7-8 and TRBJ2-3, is GAGVSQSPRYKVAKRGQDVALRCDPISGHVSLFWYQQALGQGPEFLTYFQNEAQLDKSGLPSDRFFAERPEGSVSTLKIQRTQQEDSAVYLCASTVLSGRTDTQYFGPGTRLTVL.

J is TRBJ2-3 and V is TRBV29-1; 7 bases match TRBD1. This CDR3 has 15 residues. Germline V gene sequence: CDR1 SQVTM, CDR2 ANQGSEA. The V segment lost 4 bases and the J segment 2 bases; nucleotides outside the gene matches: 9. CDR3 sequence reads: CSVVGRTGPTDTQYF. The DNA of the CDR3 is TGCAGCGTTGTGGGAAGGACAGGCCCCACAGATACGCAGTATTTT.

This clone was picked up a small number of times. The rearrangement joins TRBV7-6 to TRBJ2-3, with TRBD2 matching over 7 bases. Trimming at V came to 0 bases and at J to 4 bases, leaving 7 bases not matched to a gene. The length of the CDR3 is 16 residues. Germline assignment: CDR1 SGHVS and CDR2 FNYEAQ. CDR3 nucleotides: TGTGCCAGCAGCTTAGCGCTCGGGGGAGGGGCAGATACGCAGTATTTT. It translates to CASSLALGGGADTQYF.

The genes are TRBV5-1 and TRBJ1-4; TRBD1 aligns across 7 bases. Trimming removed 2 bases from V and 4 bases from J; junction bases left unmatched: 2. The CDR3 is 14 amino acids. Per germline, CDR1 SGHRS and CDR2 YFSETQ. CDR3 region: CASSLGGVNEKLFF. The CDR3 region has the DNA TGCGCCAGCAGCTTAGGGGGCGTTAATGAAAAACTGTTTTTT.

The gene calls are TRBV28 and TRBJ2-1; 7 nucleotides match TRBD1. The CDR3 loop spans 16 amino acids. V was pared by 2 bases and J by 1 base, with 5 bases of the junction left unmatched. Looked up from germline, CDR1 is MDHEN and CDR2 is SYDVKM. The CDR3 DNA reads as TGTGCCAGCAGTTTAATGAGGGGGCTTTCCTACAATGAGCAGTTCTTC. The encoded protein is CASSLMRGLSYNEQFF.

The chain uses TRBV7-9 and TRBJ1-1, with D perhaps TRBD1 (6 bases). Between the trimmed V and J ends, which lost 1 base and 0 bases, there was a span of 9 bases. The CDR3 runs to 15 residues. From germline, CDR1 is SEHNR and CDR2 FQNEAQ (reference sequence). The CDR3 region has the DNA TGTGCCAGCAGCTTAGGGGGACAAGTGAACACTGAAGCTTTCTTT. This encodes CASSLGGQVNTEAFF.

Remarks on this clone: Other DNA variants within this sample encode the same CDR3. The chain has TRBV5-1 and TRBJ2-5; possible D gene TRBD1, 5 bases. The germline V gene has CDR1 SGHRS and CDR2 YFSETQ. Trimming shortened V by 0 bases and J by 2 bases, and 5 bases separated the two germline ends. The CDR3 is made up of 13 amino acids. CDR3 sequence reads: CASSLGQQETQYF. CDR3 nucleotides: TGCGCCAGCAGCTTGGGACAGCAAGAGACCCAGTACTTC.

The J gene is TRBJ2-7, the V gene TRBV5-1; D perhaps matches TRBD1 (6 bases). Germline CDR1 and CDR2: SGHRS and YFSETQ. Trimming left V 4 bases short and J 0 bases short, with 11 bases between. The length of the CDR3 is 14 residues. DNA of the CDR3: TGCGCCAGCAGCAGAACGGACAGCTCCTACGAGCAGTACTTC. This translates into CASSRTDSSYEQYF.